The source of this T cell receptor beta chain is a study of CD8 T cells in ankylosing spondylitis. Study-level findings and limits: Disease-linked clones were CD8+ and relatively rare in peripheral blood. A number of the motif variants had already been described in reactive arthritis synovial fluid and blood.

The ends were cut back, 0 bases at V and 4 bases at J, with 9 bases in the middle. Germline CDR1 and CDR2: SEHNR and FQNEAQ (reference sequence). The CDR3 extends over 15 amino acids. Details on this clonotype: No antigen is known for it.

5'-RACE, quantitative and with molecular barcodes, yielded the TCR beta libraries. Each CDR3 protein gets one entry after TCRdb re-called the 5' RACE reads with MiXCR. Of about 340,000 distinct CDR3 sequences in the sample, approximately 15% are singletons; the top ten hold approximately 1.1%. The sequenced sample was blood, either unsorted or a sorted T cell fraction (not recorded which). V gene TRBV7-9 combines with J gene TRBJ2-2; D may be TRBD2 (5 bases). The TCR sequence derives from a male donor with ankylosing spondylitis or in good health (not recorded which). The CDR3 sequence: CASSLASGGTGELFF. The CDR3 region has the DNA TGTGCCAGCAGCTTAGCCTCCGGAGGCACCGGGGAGCTGTTTTTT.